Following are 11 T cell receptor beta chains from one sample sequenced in a study of response to subunit inactivated influenza vaccine. Each CDR3 protein gets one entry after TCRdb re-called the RT-PCR reads with MiXCR. The data contain roughly 630,000 distinct CDR3 sequences, around 13% of them singletons. Source: PBMCs from blood, taken 14 days before vaccination. These receptors were collected from a man between 45 and 60 years old who received an inactivated influenza vaccine.

This clonotype has just a few counts. The chain recombines TRBV4-3 with TRBJ2-3; TRBD2 matches at 12 bases. The germline gives CDR1 LGHNA, CDR2 YSLEER. The trim removed 1 base at V and 8 bases at J, leaving 13 bases unmatched. The CDR3 loop spans 18 amino acids. The CDR3 loop is CASSQASSPSGGAGTQYF. The CDR3 nucleotides read TGCGCCAGCAGCCAAGCATCCTCCCCTAGCGGGGGGGCCGGTACGCAGTATTTT.

The chain is built from TRBV30 and TRBJ1-5; 8 bases line up with TRBD1. This CDR3 spans 13 amino acids. J was trimmed by 12 bases and V by 0 bases; bases with no gene match: 7. Looked up from germline, CDR1 is GTSNPN and CDR2 is SVGIG (reference sequence). CDR3 amino acids: CAWSVGAGGGQHF. CDR3 nucleotides: TGTGCCTGGAGTGTAGGTGCAGGGGGCGGCCAGCATTTT.

The V gene is TRBV11-2, the J gene TRBJ1-2; maybe TRBD1 (6 bases). V gave up 1 base and J gave up 9 bases, with 18 bases separating them. From germline, CDR1 is SGHAT and CDR2 FQNNGV. The CDR3 length is 15 residues. The DNA of the CDR3 is TGTGCCAGCAGCTTAGGGGGACACGGACTAAGGAGCTACACCTTC. Its translation is CASSLGGHGLRSYTF.

The chain uses TRBV12-3 or TRBV12-4 and TRBJ1-5, with unresolved D. Deletions cut 6 bases from V and 7 bases from J, with 10 bases between. The CDR3 covers 12 residues. This CDR3 is CASRQVGQPQHF. For the CDR3, the DNA is TGTGCCAGCAGACAAGTAGGGCAGCCCCAGCATTTT.

This clonotype was counted a few times. The chain links TRBV28 to TRBJ2-2; D is perhaps TRBD1 (6 bases). V was pared by 5 bases and J by 6 bases, with 10 bases between. Germline CDR1 and CDR2: MDHEN and SYDVKM. This CDR3 is 13 amino acids long. Here the CDR3 DNA reads TGTGCCAGCAGTAACCACAGGGCCGGGGAGCTGTTTTTT. Translation gives CASSNHRAGELFF.

This clonotype has a single count. This chain connects TRBV7-2 to TRBJ1-2; D gene unclear. Germline V gene data show CDR1 as SGHTA and CDR2 as FQGNSA. Trimming left V 5 bases short and J 4 bases short, with 17 bases between. The CDR3 runs 15 residues. CDR3 sequence: CASSPPQAPVYGYTF. In nucleotides, the CDR3 is TGTGCCAGCAGCCCGCCTCAGGCGCCCGTCTATGGCTACACCTTC.

The chain has TRBV7-6 and TRBJ1-3; the D gene is possibly TRBD1 (6 bases). The V end lost 0 bases, the J end lost 0 bases, and 12 bases lay between the germline ends. Germline V gives CDR1 SGHVS, CDR2 FNYEAQ. The CDR3 is made up of 17 amino acids. CDR3 DNA: TGTGCCAGCAGCTTAGCGTCAGGGGCGGCCTCTGGAAACACCATATATTTT. Translating gives CASSLASGAASGNTIYF.

The V gene is TRBV7-6, the J gene TRBJ2-3, with 7 bases identical to TRBD2. From germline, CDR1 is SGHVS and CDR2 FNYEAQ. This CDR3 has 14 residues. The ends lost 5 bases at V and 6 bases at J; junction bases unmatched: 8. The CDR3 DNA follows: TGTGCCAGCAGCGCAAACGGACTAGGTGATACGCAGTATTTT. Protein sequence: CASSANGLGDTQYF.

This clonotype was detected a few times. The V gene is TRBV7-6, the J gene TRBJ2-7; 9 bases match TRBD2. Germline CDR1 and CDR2: SGHVS and FNYEAQ. V lost 5 bases, J lost 5 bases, and 7 bases stayed unmatched. This CDR3 is built from 14 residues. CDR3 loop: CASSPGAGGHEQYF. DNA of the CDR3: TGTGCCAGCAGCCCCGGAGCGGGAGGCCACGAGCAGTACTTC.

This clonotype was seen a few times. The chain joins TRBV30 to TRBJ2-7; D is uncertain. Trimming removed 3 bases at V and 4 bases at J, with 10 bases between. This CDR3 spans 12 amino acids. The germline V gene has CDR1 GTSNPN and CDR2 SVGIG (reference sequence). The CDR3 protein is CAWRAARYEQYF. CDR3 nucleotides: TGTGCCTGGAGGGCGGCGCGTTACGAGCAGTACTTC.

This sequence joins TRBV7-9 and TRBJ2-2, with no clear D. The CDR3 has 14 residues. Per germline, CDR1 SEHNR and CDR2 FQNEAQ (reference sequence). V gave up 1 base and J gave up 7 bases, with 10 bases separating them. CDR3 in amino acids: CASSLVIPGGELFF. CDR3 in DNA: TGTGCCAGCAGCTTAGTGATCCCTGGCGGGGAGCTGTTTTTT.